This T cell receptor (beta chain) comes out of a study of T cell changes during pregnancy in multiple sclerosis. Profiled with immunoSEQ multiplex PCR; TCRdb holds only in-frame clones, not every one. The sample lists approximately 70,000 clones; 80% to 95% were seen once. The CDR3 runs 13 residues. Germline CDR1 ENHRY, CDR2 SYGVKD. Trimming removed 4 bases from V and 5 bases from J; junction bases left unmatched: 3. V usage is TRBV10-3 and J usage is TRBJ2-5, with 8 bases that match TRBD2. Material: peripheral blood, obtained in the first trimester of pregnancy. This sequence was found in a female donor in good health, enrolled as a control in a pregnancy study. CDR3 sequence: CAISVSGIETQYF. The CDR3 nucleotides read TGTGCCATCAGTGTTAGCGGGATCGAGACCCAGTACTTC.